Following are 20 T cell receptor beta chains from one sample sequenced in a study of beta chain features in type 1 diabetes. The study's findings and limits: There was a moderate but significant shortening of TCRB CDR3s in all four CD4+ subsets of Type 1 diabetes patients.

No antigen has been assigned to these receptors. Expressed TCRB transcripts got sequenced, as all isolated RNA was reverse transcribed. Assay: immunoSEQ multiplex PCR; the TCRdb copy retains only in-frame clones and omits some. Among some 240,000 clones listed, 16% were seen once. What was sequenced was naive CD4+ T cells from blood. The origin of the receptors is a man aged 25 to 40 with type 1 diabetes.

The V call is TRBV4-2, the J call TRBJ2-3; TRBD2 aligns across 8 bases. The CDR3 loop spans 17 amino acids. V trimming: 1 base; J trimming: 0 bases; junction bases outside the gene matches: 6. Looked up from germline, CDR1 is LGHNA and CDR2 is YNFKEQ. This chain's CDR3 is CASSQVKGGRSTDTQYF. The CDR3 bases are TGTGCCAGCAGCCAAGTGAAGGGCGGGAGGAGCACAGATACGCAGTATTTT.

This clone was detected a few times. The gene calls are TRBV10-3 and TRBJ2-3; 7 bases line up with TRBD1. The V gene end was trimmed by 4 bases and the J gene end by 1 base; junction bases not matched to a gene: 2. The germline V gene has CDR1 ENHRY and CDR2 SYGVKD. The CDR3 runs to 14 residues. The CDR3 nucleotides read TGTGCCATCAGTGTAGGACAGGGCACAGATACGCAGTATTTT. The encoded protein is CAISVGQGTDTQYF.

This clone was counted a few times. The chain combines TRBV7-9 with TRBJ2-6; the D gene is possibly TRBD1 (6 bases). The ends were cut back, 4 bases at V and 2 bases at J, with 15 bases in the middle. CDR1 and CDR2 from the germline V gene are SEHNR and FQNEAQ (reference sequence). The CDR3 runs 17 residues. The CDR3 is CASSSRDTATGANVLTF. CDR3 in DNA: TGTGCCAGCAGCTCCCGGGACACGGCAACTGGGGCCAACGTCCTGACTTTC.

This clone showed up just a few times. V and J are TRBV11-2 and TRBJ2-6; 7 bases are shared with TRBD1. Germline trimming cut 5 bases from V and 0 bases from J; bases unmatched to any gene: 10. CDR3 size: 18 residues. CDR1 is SGHAT, CDR2 FQNNGV, per germline. The CDR3: CASSPRQGQSSGANVLTF. In nucleotides, the CDR3 is TGTGCCAGCAGCCCGAGACAGGGCCAGAGCTCTGGGGCCAACGTCCTGACTTTC.

Concerning this clone itself: This sample includes further DNA sequences coding for the same CDR3. The rearrangement joins TRBV29-1 to TRBJ2-5; 14 nucleotides agree with TRBD2. After removal of 7 bases from V and 6 bases from J, the junction contained 13 bases not matched to a gene. There are 16 residues in the CDR3. Germline V lookup: CDR1 SQVTM, CDR2 ANQGSEA. The CDR3 protein is CSAAGQTSGRVQTQYF. In DNA, the CDR3 is TGCAGCGCGGCAGGGCAGACTAGCGGGAGGGTTCAGACCCAGTACTTC.

This clone was seen more than once but under ten times. The CDR3 reads CASSPDRALYGYTF. CDR3 nucleotide sequence: TGTGCCAGCAGCCCCGACAGGGCCCTCTATGGCTACACCTTC. The chain joins TRBV11-2 to TRBJ1-2; 7 positions match TRBD1. Per the germline V gene, CDR1 is SGHAT and CDR2 is FQNNGV. This CDR3 contains 14 residues. The V and J ends lost 5 bases and 4 bases, in that order; junction bases with no gene match: 7. Combining the CDR3 with reference TRBV11-2 and TRBJ1-2 gives the whole variable domain EAGVAQSPRYKIIEKRQSVAFWCNPISGHATLYWYQQILGQGPKLLIQFQNNGVVDDSQLPKDRFSAERLKGVDSTLKIQPAKLEDSAVYLCASSPDRALYGYTFGSGTRLTVV.

J is TRBJ2-3 and V is TRBV20-1; D remains ambiguous. This CDR3 has 11 residues. CDR1 is DFQATT and CDR2 is SNEGSKA in the germline V gene (reference sequence). The V gene lost 8 bases and the J gene lost 3 bases, with 9 bases spanning the gap. The CDR3 nucleotides read TGCAGTACAATCATAACAGATACGCAGTATTTT. Its translation: CSTIITDTQYF.

The chain uses TRBV2 and TRBJ1-2; 10 bases are a match to TRBD1. V shed 5 bases, J shed 12 bases, and the junction held 6 bases outside the gene matches. The CDR3 totals 12 residues. Germline V lookup: CDR1 SNHLY, CDR2 FYNNEI. CDR3 sequence reads: CASSYRDRGHTF. CDR3 DNA: TGTGCCAGCAGTTACCGGGACAGGGGACACACCTTC. Supplemented by reference TRBV2 and TRBJ1-2, the full variable domain reads EPEVTQTPSHQVTQMGQEVILRCVPISNHLYFYWYRQILGQKVEFLVSFYNNEISEKSEIFDDQFSVERPDGSNFTLKIRSTKLEDSAMYFCASSYRDRGHTFGSGTRLTVV.

The V call is TRBV28, the J call TRBJ2-4, with D hard to call. The germline V gene has CDR1 MDHEN and CDR2 SYDVKM. This CDR3 is 13 amino acids long. The ends were cut back, 3 bases at V and 9 bases at J, with 12 bases in the middle. Here the CDR3 reads CASSLIQSVIQYF. The CDR3 DNA follows: TGTGCCAGCAGTTTGATACAGTCGGTCATTCAGTACTTC.

The V call is TRBV28, the J call TRBJ2-1; 14 bases map to TRBD2. In germline, CDR1 is MDHEN, CDR2 SYDVKM. CDR3 length equals 15 residues. The V gene end was trimmed by 6 bases and the J gene end by 7 bases; junction bases not matched to a gene: 5. CDR3: CASRPGTSGRNEQFF. The CDR3 bases are TGTGCCAGCAGGCCCGGGACTAGCGGGAGAAATGAGCAGTTCTTC.

This clone was counted only a few times. The chain has TRBV6-5 and TRBJ1-1; D not certain. The ends were cut back, 6 bases at V and 4 bases at J, with 9 bases in the middle. The CDR3 is 12 amino acids. Per germline, CDR1 MNHEY and CDR2 SVGAGI. The CDR3 nucleotides are TGTGCCAGCAGCCGCGGATTCACTGAAGCTTTCTTT. Translating gives CASSRGFTEAFF.

This clone appeared a few times. The chain carries TRBV30 and TRBJ2-3, with D unresolved. Germline assignment: CDR1 GTSNPN and CDR2 SVGIG (reference sequence). The CDR3 loop spans 13 amino acids. V lost 7 bases, J lost 3 bases, and 14 bases lay in between. For the CDR3, the DNA is TGTGCCTCACTACCCCGGATAACAGATACGCAGTATTTT. It encodes CASLPRITDTQYF.

This clone has a handful of counts. This rearrangement joins TRBV4-3 to TRBJ2-5; perhaps D is TRBD1 or TRBD2 (5 bases each). The germline gives CDR1 LGHNA, CDR2 YSLEER. CDR3 length: 16 residues. The V end lost 1 base, the J end lost 7 bases, and 19 bases lay between the germline ends. Here the CDR3 reads CASSQGLGTASGTQYF. In DNA, the CDR3 is TGCGCCAGCAGCCAAGGCCTTGGGACCGCCTCGGGGACCCAGTACTTC.

This clone was seen only a few times. The rearrangement joins TRBV5-4 to TRBJ2-1, with a possible D match to TRBD2 (6 bases). The CDR3 covers 13 residues. The V gene lost 6 bases and the J gene lost 2 bases, with 9 bases spanning the gap. CDR1 is SGHNT, CDR2 YYREEE, per germline (reference sequence). CDR3 coding DNA: TGTGCCAGCATGGCGGGAACCTACAATGAGCAGTTCTTC. Translated, it gives CASMAGTYNEQFF.

The chain links TRBV18 to TRBJ2-7, with 8 bases identical to TRBD1. V lost 3 bases, J lost 5 bases, and 3 bases stayed unmatched. Germline CDR1 reads KGHSH; CDR2 reads LQKENI. The CDR3 covers 13 residues. CDR3 in amino acids: CASSPTGVHEQYF. The CDR3 coding sequence is TGTGCCAGCTCACCGACAGGGGTCCACGAGCAGTACTTC.

CDR3 coding DNA: TGTGCCAGCAGTGGAAGGAGGCGTGGGTCCTACGAGCAGTACTTC. Protein product: CASSGRRRGSYEQYF. J is TRBJ2-7 and V is TRBV25-1; a possible D gene is TRBD2 (5 bases). The CDR3 consists of 15 residues. Germline CDR1 and CDR2: MGHDK and SYGVNS. Trimming left V 4 bases short and J 1 base short, with 14 bases between.

The sample holds a few counts of this clone. The rearrangement links TRBV6-1 to TRBJ1-2; TRBD1 might be the D (5 bases). CDR1 MNHNS and CDR2 SASEGT come from the germline V gene. V was shortened by 2 bases and J by 7 bases, with 8 bases between the two germline ends. The CDR3 runs 12 residues. This CDR3 is CASSERGAGYTF. The DNA of the CDR3 is TGTGCCAGCAGTGAAAGGGGTGCTGGCTACACCTTC.

In this sample, this clone turned up a few times. A read error may account for a junction end that differs from germline. V gene TRBV7-2 combines with J gene TRBJ2-1; the D gene is possibly TRBD2 (5 bases). Per the germline V gene, CDR1 is SGHTA and CDR2 is FQGNSA. The CDR3 runs to 17 residues. In DNA form, the CDR3 reads TGTGCCAGCAGCTATGGAGGCTCAAGAAACTCCTACAATGGGCAGTTCTTC. Its translation is CASSYGGSRNSYNGQFF.

A word on this clone: The junction shows a germline mismatch at one end, possibly a read error. The gene calls are TRBV29-1 and TRBJ2-7; 8 bases are a match to TRBD1. Germline loops: CDR1 SQVTM, CDR2 ANQGSEA. This CDR3 is 13 amino acids long. In nucleotides, the CDR3 is TGCAGCGGGGCGGACAGGGTCTCCCACGAGCAGTACTTC. Translation gives CSGADRVSHEQYF.

The rearrangement joins TRBV20-1 to TRBJ2-5; the match to TRBD2 covers 8 bases. V shed 7 bases and J 4 bases; nucleotides not matched to a gene: 2. In germline, CDR1 is DFQATT, CDR2 SNEGSKA (reference sequence). The CDR3 length is 11 residues. In nucleotides, the CDR3 is TGCAGTGTCGGGAGGGTAGAGACCCAGTACTTC. This gives the protein CSVGRVETQYF.